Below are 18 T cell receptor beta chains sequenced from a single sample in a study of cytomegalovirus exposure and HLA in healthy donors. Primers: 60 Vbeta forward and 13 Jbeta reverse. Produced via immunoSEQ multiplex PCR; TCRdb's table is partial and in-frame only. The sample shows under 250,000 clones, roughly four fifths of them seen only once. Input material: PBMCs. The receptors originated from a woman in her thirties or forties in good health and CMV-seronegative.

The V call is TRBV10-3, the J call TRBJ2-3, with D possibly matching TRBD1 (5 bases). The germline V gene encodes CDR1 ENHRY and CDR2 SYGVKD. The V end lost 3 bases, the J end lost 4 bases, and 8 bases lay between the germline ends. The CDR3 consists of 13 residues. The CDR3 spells CAISDLGPDTQYF. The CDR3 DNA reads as TGTGCCATCAGTGATCTGGGGCCAGATACGCAGTATTTT.

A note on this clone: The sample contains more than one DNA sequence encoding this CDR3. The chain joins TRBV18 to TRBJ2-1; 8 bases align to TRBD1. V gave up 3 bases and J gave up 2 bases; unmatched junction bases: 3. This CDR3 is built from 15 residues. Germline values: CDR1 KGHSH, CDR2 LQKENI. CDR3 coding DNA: TGTGCCAGCTCACCGAGACAGGGGCCCTACAATGAGCAGTTCTTC. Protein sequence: CASSPRQGPYNEQFF.

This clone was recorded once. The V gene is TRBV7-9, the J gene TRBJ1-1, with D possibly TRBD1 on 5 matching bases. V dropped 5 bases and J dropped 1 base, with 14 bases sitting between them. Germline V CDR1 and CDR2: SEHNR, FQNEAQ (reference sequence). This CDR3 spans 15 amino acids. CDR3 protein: CASSPSGGGNTEAFF. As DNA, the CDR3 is TGTGCCAGCAGCCCTAGTGGGGGGGGGAACACTGAAGCTTTCTTT.

CDR3 loop: CARSLDGRASRDEQYF. For the CDR3, the DNA is TGTGCCAGAAGCTTGGATGGGAGGGCCTCAAGGGACGAGCAGTACTTC. The rearrangement links TRBV5-3 to TRBJ2-7; 7 bases are shared with TRBD2. TRBV5-3 is designated an ORF whose function remains uncertain. This CDR3 contains 16 residues. Germline trimming cut 0 bases from V and 5 bases from J; bases unmatched to any gene: 11.

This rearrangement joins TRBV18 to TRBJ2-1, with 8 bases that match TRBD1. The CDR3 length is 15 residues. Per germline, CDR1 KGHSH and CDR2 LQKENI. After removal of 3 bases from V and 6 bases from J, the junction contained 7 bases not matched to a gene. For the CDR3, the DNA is TGTGCCAGCTCACCCTACCGGACAGGGCCCAATGAGCAGTTCTTC. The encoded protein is CASSPYRTGPNEQFF.

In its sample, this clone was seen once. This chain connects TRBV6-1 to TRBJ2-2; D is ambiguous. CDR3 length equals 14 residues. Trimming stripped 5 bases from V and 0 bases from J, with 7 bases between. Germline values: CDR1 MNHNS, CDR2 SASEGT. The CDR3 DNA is TGTGCCAGCAGTCTCCCAGCGAACACCGGGGAGCTGTTTTTT. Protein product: CASSLPANTGELFF.

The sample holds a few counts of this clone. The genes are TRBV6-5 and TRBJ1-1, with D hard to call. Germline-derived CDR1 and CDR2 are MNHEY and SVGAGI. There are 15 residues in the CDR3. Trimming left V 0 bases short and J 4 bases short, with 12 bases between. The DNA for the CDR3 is TGTGCCAGCAGTTACTCGAGCGGGGTGGGCACTGAAGCTTTCTTT. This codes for CASSYSSGVGTEAFF.

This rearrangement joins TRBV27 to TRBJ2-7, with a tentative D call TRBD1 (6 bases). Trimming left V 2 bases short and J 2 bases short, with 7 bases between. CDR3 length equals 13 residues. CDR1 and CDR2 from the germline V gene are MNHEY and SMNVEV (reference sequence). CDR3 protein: CASSLGQPYEQYF. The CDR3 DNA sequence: TGTGCCAGCAGTTTAGGACAGCCCTACGAGCAGTACTTC.

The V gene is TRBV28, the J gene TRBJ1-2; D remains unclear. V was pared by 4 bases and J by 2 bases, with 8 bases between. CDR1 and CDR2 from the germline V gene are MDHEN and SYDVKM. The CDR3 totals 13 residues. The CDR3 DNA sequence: TGTGCCAGCAGTTCCTCGACAAACTATGGCTACACCTTC. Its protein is CASSSSTNYGYTF.

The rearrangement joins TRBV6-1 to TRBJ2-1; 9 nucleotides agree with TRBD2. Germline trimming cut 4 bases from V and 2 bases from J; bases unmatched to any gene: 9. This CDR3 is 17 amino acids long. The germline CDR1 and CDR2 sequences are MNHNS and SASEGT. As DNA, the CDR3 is TGTGCCAGCAGTGTTCAGCGTAGCGGGAGTGCCTACAATGAGCAGTTCTTC. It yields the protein CASSVQRSGSAYNEQFF.

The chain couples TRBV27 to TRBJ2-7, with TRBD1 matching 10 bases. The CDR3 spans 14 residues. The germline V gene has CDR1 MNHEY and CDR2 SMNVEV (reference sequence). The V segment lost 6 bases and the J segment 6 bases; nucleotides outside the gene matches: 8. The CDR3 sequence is CASRPGTGDSEQYF. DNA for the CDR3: TGTGCCAGCAGACCCGGGACAGGGGATTCCGAGCAGTACTTC.

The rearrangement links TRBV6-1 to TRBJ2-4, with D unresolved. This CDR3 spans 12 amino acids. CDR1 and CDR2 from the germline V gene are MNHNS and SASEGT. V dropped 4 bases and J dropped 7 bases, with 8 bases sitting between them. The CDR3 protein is CASSVRSNIQYF. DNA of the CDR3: TGTGCCAGCAGTGTCAGATCTAACATTCAGTACTTC.

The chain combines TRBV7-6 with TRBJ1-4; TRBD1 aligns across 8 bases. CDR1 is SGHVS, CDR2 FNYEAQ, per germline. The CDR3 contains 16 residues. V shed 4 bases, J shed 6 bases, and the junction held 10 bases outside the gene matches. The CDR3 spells CASSSDRTGQYEKLFF. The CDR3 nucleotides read TGTGCCAGCAGCTCAGATCGGACAGGGCAATATGAAAAACTGTTTTTT.

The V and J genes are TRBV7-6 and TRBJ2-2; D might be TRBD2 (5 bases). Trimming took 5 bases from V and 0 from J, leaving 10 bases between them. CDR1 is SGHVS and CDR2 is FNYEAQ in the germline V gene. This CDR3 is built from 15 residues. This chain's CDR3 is CASSASNSNTGELFF. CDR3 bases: TGTGCCAGCAGCGCTAGCAATTCGAACACCGGGGAGCTGTTTTTT.

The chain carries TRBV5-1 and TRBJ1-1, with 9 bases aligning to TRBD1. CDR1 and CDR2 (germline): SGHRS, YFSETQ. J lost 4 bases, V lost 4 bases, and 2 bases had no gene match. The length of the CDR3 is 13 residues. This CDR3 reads CASSAGQGTEAFF. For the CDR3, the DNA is TGCGCCAGCAGCGCGGGACAGGGCACTGAAGCTTTCTTT.

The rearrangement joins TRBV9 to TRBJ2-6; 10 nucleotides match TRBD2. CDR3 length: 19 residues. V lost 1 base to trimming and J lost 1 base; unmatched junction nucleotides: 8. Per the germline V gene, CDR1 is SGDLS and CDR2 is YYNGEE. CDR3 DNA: TGTGCCAGCAGCGTACCCACTAGCGGGACAACATCTGGGGCCAACGTCCTGACTTTC. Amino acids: CASSVPTSGTTSGANVLTF.

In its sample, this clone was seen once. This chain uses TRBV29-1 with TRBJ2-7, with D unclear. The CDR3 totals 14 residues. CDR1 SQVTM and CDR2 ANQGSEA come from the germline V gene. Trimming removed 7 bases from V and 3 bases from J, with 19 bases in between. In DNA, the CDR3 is TGCAGCGCTATAGGTGGGTCGCAGGTCTACGAGCAGTACTTC. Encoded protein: CSAIGGSQVYEQYF.

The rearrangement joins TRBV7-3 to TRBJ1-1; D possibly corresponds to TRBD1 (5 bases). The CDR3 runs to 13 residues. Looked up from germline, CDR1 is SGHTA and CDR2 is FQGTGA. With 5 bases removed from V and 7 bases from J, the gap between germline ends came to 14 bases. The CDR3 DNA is TGTGCCAGCAGCCTAGGGGTTGGCAATGAAGCTTTCTTT. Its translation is CASSLGVGNEAFF.